Below, 26 T cell receptor beta chains from the same sample are listed, as sequenced in a study of blood T cell repertoires in COVID-19. TCRdb's copy holds only in-frame clones and misses some; the assay was immunoSEQ multiplex PCR. The data hold 300,000 or so clones, with around 90% observed a single time. The sample consisted of PBMCs or T cells enriched from blood (not recorded which). The receptors shown here come from a woman in her thirties who had recovered from COVID-19.

V usage is TRBV4-2 and J usage is TRBJ2-2; 8 bases line up with TRBD2. Germline loops: CDR1 LGHNA, CDR2 YNFKEQ. The J segment lost 4 bases and the V segment lost 0 bases, leaving 4 bases of the junction unmatched. The CDR3 has 16 residues. CDR3 coding DNA: TGTGCCAGCAGCCAAGAGGTCGGGGGGGGCACCGGGGAGCTGTTTTTT. This codes for CASSQEVGGGTGELFF.

CDR3 in amino acids: CASSFQENTEAFF. The DNA for the CDR3 is TGTGCCAGCAGCTTTCAGGAGAACACTGAAGCTTTCTTT. V usage is TRBV7-8 and J usage is TRBJ1-1, with D hard to call. From germline, CDR1 is SGHVS and CDR2 FQNEAQ. CDR3 size: 13 residues. V lost 3 bases, J lost 1 base, and 6 bases lay in between.

J is TRBJ1-2 and V is TRBV3-1 (or the pseudogene TRBV3-2); D is perhaps TRBD1 (5 bases). Trimming removed 4 bases at V and 7 bases at J, with 13 bases between. Germline-derived CDR1 and CDR2 are LGHDT and YNNKEL (reference sequence). The CDR3 runs to 13 residues. The CDR3 DNA sequence: TGTGCCAGCAGCCTCCCGGGGGATGTTGGCTACACCTTC. Its protein product is CASSLPGDVGYTF.

This chain connects TRBV19 to TRBJ1-3; D gene ambiguous. Per germline, CDR1 LNHDA and CDR2 SQIVND (reference sequence). V lost 10 bases to trimming and J lost 7 bases, with 17 bases between them. The CDR3 has 13 residues. Here the CDR3 DNA reads TGTGCCACCCGCGTGGGGAGGCGGAACACCATATATTTT. This encodes CATRVGRRNTIYF.

This clone was seen a few times. V usage is TRBV7-9 and J usage is TRBJ1-1, with a weak D call TRBD1 (5 bases). Germline assignment: CDR1 SEHNR and CDR2 FQNEAQ (reference sequence). Between the trimmed V and J ends, which lost 6 bases and 2 bases, there was a span of 13 bases. CDR3 length equals 14 residues. The CDR3 DNA follows: TGTGCCAGCAGTATCCAGGGTCCCAACACTGAAGCTTTCTTT. Translating gives CASSIQGPNTEAFF.

V gene TRBV7-9 combines with J gene TRBJ2-3; the match to TRBD2 covers 9 bases. The ends lost 1 base at V and 0 bases at J; junction bases unmatched: 5. In germline, CDR1 is SEHNR, CDR2 FQNEAQ (reference sequence). There are 17 residues in the CDR3. CDR3 DNA: TGTGCCAGCAGCTTAGGCGGGGGGGCCACTAGCACAGATACGCAGTATTTT. This encodes CASSLGGGATSTDTQYF.

The rearrangement joins TRBV12-5 to TRBJ1-3; D possibly corresponds to TRBD1 (5 bases). Germline V gene sequence: CDR1 LGHNT, CDR2 FRNRAP. The CDR3 has 16 residues. V lost 2 bases and J lost 0, with 11 bases in between. The CDR3 region is CASGLWGESSGNTIYF. CDR3 sequence (DNA): TGTGCTAGTGGTTTGTGGGGGGAAAGCTCTGGAAACACCATATATTTT.

The chain has TRBV5-1 and TRBJ1-2; D is unclear. From germline, CDR1 is SGHRS and CDR2 YFSETQ. Trimming left V 4 bases short and J 1 base short, with 11 bases between. The CDR3 runs to 14 residues. The CDR3 coding sequence is TGCGCCAGCAGCCCCGATGGCAGTAACTATGGCTACACCTTC. It translates to CASSPDGSNYGYTF.

The genes are TRBV2 and TRBJ1-4, with D perhaps matching TRBD1 (5 bases). The germline CDR1 and CDR2 sequences are SNHLY and FYNNEI. CDR3 length equals 17 residues. The ends were cut back, 1 base at V and 0 bases at J, with 12 bases in the middle. This chain's CDR3 is CASSEGPGFATNEKLFF. The CDR3 nucleotides are TGTGCCAGCAGTGAAGGTCCAGGGTTTGCAACTAATGAAAAACTGTTTTTT. Full variable domain (outside the CDR3, taken from reference TRBV2 and TRBJ1-4): EPEVTQTPSHQVTQMGQEVILRCVPISNHLYFYWYRQILGQKVEFLVSFYNNEISEKSEIFDDQFSVERPDGSNFTLKIRSTKLEDSAMYFCASSEGPGFATNEKLFFGSGTQLSVL.

The chain links TRBV27 to TRBJ1-4, with 8 bases lining up with TRBD1. The ends lost 6 bases at V and 10 bases at J; junction bases unmatched: 13. The CDR3 extends over 15 amino acids. Germline V lookup: CDR1 MNHEY, CDR2 SMNVEV (reference sequence). CDR3 DNA sequence: TGTGCCAGCAGCACCGGACAGGGTTGGAACAGAAAACTGTTTTTT. Amino acid sequence: CASSTGQGWNRKLFF. The full variable domain, in which reference TRBV27 and TRBJ1-4 provide the parts outside the CDR3, is EAQVTQNPRYLITVTGKKLTVTCSQNMNHEYMSWYRQDPGLGLRQIYYSMNVEVTDKGDVPEGYKVSRKEKRNFPLILESPSPNQTSLYFCASSTGQGWNRKLFFGSGTQLSVL.

V gene TRBV15 combines with J gene TRBJ2-7, with 7 bases fitting TRBD2. Germline values: CDR1 LNHNV, CDR2 YYDKDF (reference sequence). Germline trimming cut 1 base from V and 4 bases from J; bases unmatched to any gene: 4. CDR3 length equals 14 residues. The CDR3 nucleotides read TGTGCCACCAGCAGAGGGGGAGGGATGTACGAGCAGTACTTC. Translated: CATSRGGGMYEQYF.

Only one count was recorded for this clone. The J gene is TRBJ1-1, the V gene TRBV27, with D perhaps TRBD1 (5 bases). V was trimmed by 6 bases and J by 3 bases, leaving 23 bases between them. The germline CDR1 and CDR2 sequences are MNHEY and SMNVEV (reference sequence). The CDR3 loop spans 17 amino acids. CDR3 amino acids: CASRSIRSRQGYTEAFF. The CDR3 DNA reads TGTGCCAGCAGATCCATCCGATCCCGCCAGGGCTACACTGAAGCTTTCTTT.

V and J are TRBV11-2 and TRBJ2-1; D not resolved. V lost 2 bases and J 6 bases, leaving 14 bases between the germline ends. The CDR3 is 15 amino acids. Germline-derived CDR1 and CDR2 are SGHAT and FQNNGV. CDR3 in DNA: TGTGCCAGCAGCTTACTAGGATCGTACTTCAATGAGCAGTTCTTC. Translated, it gives CASSLLGSYFNEQFF.

V gene TRBV27 combines with J gene TRBJ1-1; unclear D gene. CDR3 length: 14 residues. Per germline, CDR1 MNHEY and CDR2 SMNVEV (reference sequence). Deletions cut 2 bases from V and 4 bases from J, with 11 bases between. In DNA, the CDR3 is TGTGCCAGCAGTTTAGCGGGGTCAGGCACTGAAGCTTTCTTT. This translates into CASSLAGSGTEAFF.

This rearrangement joins TRBV29-1 to TRBJ2-1; 9 bases are shared with TRBD1. This CDR3 comprises 14 residues. CDR1 is SQVTM and CDR2 is ANQGSEA in the germline V gene. The ends lost 2 bases at V and 9 bases at J; junction bases unmatched: 8. The CDR3: CSVEYRDRVGEQFF. CDR3 bases: TGCAGCGTTGAATACCGGGACAGGGTCGGTGAGCAGTTCTTC.

The V gene is TRBV30, the J gene TRBJ2-7; the match to TRBD1 covers 8 bases. The V segment lost 0 bases and the J segment 1 base; nucleotides outside the gene matches: 11. Germline V gene lookup returns CDR1 GTSNPN and CDR2 SVGIG (reference sequence). The CDR3 consists of 17 residues. CDR3 coding DNA: TGTGCCTGGAGTGTGCTAAGGACAGGGATCGATTCCTACGAGCAGTACTTC. This encodes CAWSVLRTGIDSYEQYF.

V usage is TRBV5-1 and J usage is TRBJ2-7, with 7 nucleotides matching TRBD2. V lost 2 bases and J lost 4; bases outside the gene matches: 24. CDR3 length: 20 residues. The germline CDR1 and CDR2 sequences are SGHRS and YFSETQ. The CDR3 DNA reads as TGCGCCAGCAGCTTCCTGCAGGTGGGGACGGCACCCGGGCGGGGGTACGAGCAGTACTTC. It yields the protein CASSFLQVGTAPGRGYEQYF.

The chain combines TRBV15 with TRBJ2-5; D remains ambiguous. There are 13 residues in the CDR3. Germline CDR1 LNHNV, CDR2 YYDKDF (reference sequence). Trimming pared 0 bases from V and 1 base from J, leaving 3 bases between. DNA for the CDR3: TGTGCCACCAGCAGAGACGGCCAAGAGACCCAGTACTTC. Protein: CATSRDGQETQYF. Based on the CDR3 plus reference TRBV15 and TRBJ2-5, the full variable domain is DAMVIQNPRYQVTQFGKPVTLSCSQTLNHNVMYWYQQKSSQAPKLLFHYYDKDFNNEADTPDNFQSRRPNTSFCFLDIRSPGLGDTAMYLCATSRDGQETQYFGPGTRLLVL.

J is TRBJ2-2 and V is TRBV2, with D perhaps TRBD1 (6 bases). Per the germline V gene, CDR1 is SNHLY and CDR2 is FYNNEI. The CDR3 is made up of 16 amino acids. V lost 2 bases to trimming and J lost 4 bases, with 14 bases between them. The CDR3 bases are TGTGCCAGCAGTGAAAACAGGGCTCGGGGCACCGGGGAGCTGTTTTTT. The encoded protein is CASSENRARGTGELFF.

The chain is built from TRBV28 and TRBJ1-1; D not certain. V lost 5 bases and J 1 base, leaving 11 bases between the germline ends. Per germline, CDR1 MDHEN and CDR2 SYDVKM. The CDR3 consists of 14 residues. CDR3 protein: CASSPTSWNTEAFF. In nucleotides, the CDR3 is TGTGCCAGCAGTCCGACATCTTGGAACACTGAAGCTTTCTTT. Full variable domain (rest looked up from reference TRBV28 and TRBJ1-1): DVKVTQSSRYLVKRTGEKVFLECVQDMDHENMFWYRQDPGLGLRLIYFSYDVKMKEKGDIPEGYSVSREKKERFSLILESASTNQTSMYLCASSPTSWNTEAFFGQGTRLTVV.

This clone was seen only once. The chain uses TRBV2 and TRBJ2-6, with 8 bases lining up with TRBD1. The CDR3 runs 15 residues. Germline loops: CDR1 SNHLY, CDR2 FYNNEI. V shed 7 bases, J shed 4 bases, and the junction held 6 bases outside the gene matches. Written as DNA, the CDR3 is TGTGCCAGCACCCTCAGGGGGCCCGGGGCCAACGTCCTGACTTTC. Residues: CASTLRGPGANVLTF.

V usage is TRBV4-1 and J usage is TRBJ1-1, with 8 bases matching TRBD1. There are 15 residues in the CDR3. V lost 5 bases, J lost 7 bases, and 12 bases stayed unmatched. Germline assignment: CDR1 MGHRA and CDR2 YSYEKL. The CDR3 region is CASSSKTGGRGEAFF. The CDR3 nucleotides are TGCGCCAGCAGCTCGAAAACAGGGGGGAGAGGTGAAGCTTTCTTT.

The chain is built from TRBV25-1 and TRBJ1-2; perhaps TRBD1 as D (6 bases). Trimming left V 1 base short and J 8 bases short, with 17 bases between. The length of the CDR3 is 15 residues. CDR1 is MGHDK, CDR2 SYGVNS, per germline. The CDR3 DNA is TGTGCCAGCAGTGAATCGGGGGGGCGTCCGGGAGGCTACACCTTC. This translates into CASSESGGRPGGYTF.

The rearrangement uses TRBV18 and TRBJ2-1; 11 positions agree with TRBD2. CDR1 and CDR2 from the germline V gene are KGHSH and LQKENI. This CDR3 has 14 residues. J gave up 7 bases and V 3 bases, and 2 bases lay outside the gene matches. The CDR3 DNA is TGTGCCAGCTCACCGGCTAGCGGGGGGAATGAGCAGTTCTTC. Translated, it gives CASSPASGGNEQFF.

This clone has more than one count but fewer than ten. The V gene is TRBV5-1, the J gene TRBJ2-2; 7 bases fit TRBD2. Germline values: CDR1 SGHRS, CDR2 YFSETQ. This CDR3 is 14 amino acids long. Trimming took 4 bases from V and 5 from J; bases not matched to a gene: 5. In DNA, the CDR3 is TGCGCCAGCAGCCGCGGGGGAGAGACCGGGGAGCTGTTTTTT. Translation gives CASSRGGETGELFF.

J is TRBJ1-2 and V is TRBV10-3, with D possibly being TRBD1 (5 bases). Between the trimmed V and J ends, which lost 6 bases and 6 bases, there was a span of 14 bases. The CDR3 is 13 residues long. Germline V gene sequence: CDR1 ENHRY, CDR2 SYGVKD. The CDR3: CAIRGATGDGYTF. The CDR3 bases are TGTGCCATCAGAGGGGCGACGGGGGATGGCTACACCTTC.